These 32 T cell receptor beta chains originate from one sample sequenced in a study of T-cell reconstitution after alpha-beta-depleted transplantation in children. This sample's TCRbeta library carried unique molecular identifier barcodes. TCRdb analysed the PCR reads with MiXCR anew, one entry per CDR3 protein. This sample yields roughly 500,000 distinct CDR3 sequences, of which less than 35% are seen a single time; around 2.4% belongs to the top ten. Sequencing was performed on PBMCs from the stem cell graft donor, taken from the stem cell graft. Every receptor here comes from a human donor who donated a stem cell graft to a child with aplastic anemia.

This clonotype was counted a few times. V and J are TRBV20-1 and TRBJ2-3; 9 bases are shared with TRBD2. Trimming took 0 bases from V and 6 from J; bases not matched to a gene: 10. The CDR3 sequence is 16 residues long. Germline CDR1 DFQATT, CDR2 SNEGSKA (reference sequence). CDR3 loop: CSARDILAGPRDTQYF. CDR3 in DNA: TGCAGTGCTAGAGATATTCTAGCGGGGCCCCGTGATACGCAGTATTTT.

This clonotype was found a few times. V and J are TRBV6-1 and TRBJ2-7; D is uncertain. Germline CDR1 is MNHNS and CDR2 is SASEGT. V lost 3 bases, J lost 0 bases, and 9 bases lay in between. The CDR3 is made up of 14 amino acids. The CDR3 region is CASSDESFSYEQYV. The CDR3 DNA is TGTGCCAGCAGTGATGAGAGCTTCTCCTACGAGCAGTACGTC.

This clonotype was found a few times. The genes are TRBV15 and TRBJ2-5; no firm D call. This CDR3 comprises 14 residues. Germline V gene data show CDR1 as LNHNV and CDR2 as YYDKDF (reference sequence). V was trimmed by 5 bases and J by 1 base, leaving 11 bases between them. CDR3 sequence: CATSGRLFQETQYF. CDR3 nucleotides: TGTGCCACCAGCGGTCGACTGTTCCAAGAGACCCAGTACTTC.

V gene TRBV2 combines with J gene TRBJ1-2; tentatively, D is TRBD1 (5 bases). Germline values: CDR1 SNHLY, CDR2 FYNNEI. The germline V and J ends were trimmed by 6 bases and 4 bases, with 18 bases remaining between them. The CDR3 spans 15 residues. The CDR3 coding sequence is TGTGCCAGCAGCTCCCTCGGGCAGGGAGGCTATGGCTACACCTTC. Translation gives CASSSLGQGGYGYTF.

There are a few counts of this clonotype. The chain is built from TRBV12-3 or TRBV12-4 and TRBJ2-1; D possibly uses TRBD1 or TRBD2 (5 bases each). Trimming left V 6 bases short and J 2 bases short, with 11 bases between. The CDR3 totals 14 residues. The CDR3 coding sequence is TGTGCCAGCAGGTCACCGGGGCCCTACAATGAGCAGTTCTTC. Residues: CASRSPGPYNEQFF.

The chain joins TRBV5-6 to TRBJ2-3, with a weak D call TRBD1 (6 bases). Trimming cost V 2 bases and J 2 bases, with 12 bases left between them. CDR1 is SGHDT and CDR2 is YYEEEE in the germline V gene. The CDR3 consists of 15 residues. The CDR3 DNA is TGTGCCAGCAGCTTAAGGGGGTTAACCACAGATACGCAGTATTTT. Protein product: CASSLRGLTTDTQYF.

V usage is TRBV29-1 and J usage is TRBJ1-2; a possible D gene is TRBD1 (6 bases). Germline values: CDR1 SQVTM, CDR2 ANQGSEA. The CDR3 has 14 amino acids. Trimming shortened V by 5 bases and J by 5 bases, and 18 bases separated the two germline ends. CDR3 protein: CSVLSTGGDYGYTF. CDR3 DNA: TGCAGCGTTTTATCGACAGGCGGAGATTATGGCTACACCTTC.

V is TRBV7-2 and J is TRBJ2-2; possibly TRBD2 for D (6 bases). V shed 5 bases and J shed 5 bases, with 9 bases lying between them. The CDR3 totals 13 residues. Per the germline V gene, CDR1 is SGHTA and CDR2 is FQGNSA. CDR3 bases: TGTGCCAGCAGCGATCGGGAGACCGGGGAGCTGTTTTTT. It translates to CASSDRETGELFF.

The chain uses TRBV5-6 and TRBJ1-5; D is unresolved. The V end was cut by 1 base, the J end by 6 bases, with 5 bases between. The germline V gene encodes CDR1 SGHDT and CDR2 YYEEEE. CDR3 length equals 12 residues. The CDR3 DNA reads TGTGCCAGCAGCTTGTACTCTCAGCCCCAGCATTTT. Translated, it gives CASSLYSQPQHF.

This sequence joins TRBV11-2 and TRBJ2-5; D is perhaps TRBD2 (6 bases). The CDR3 extends over 13 amino acids. The V and J ends lost 5 bases and 3 bases respectively, with 10 bases between them. Germline values: CDR1 SGHAT, CDR2 FQNNGV. The CDR3 spells CASSPLAKETQYF. The CDR3 DNA follows: TGTGCCAGCAGCCCGCTAGCGAAAGAGACCCAGTACTTC.

This clonotype was counted only a few times. The chain has TRBV7-9 and TRBJ1-3; the D gene is possibly TRBD1 (5 bases). The CDR3 runs to 15 residues. Deletions cut 6 bases from V and 4 bases from J, with 16 bases between. From germline, CDR1 is SEHNR and CDR2 FQNEAQ (reference sequence). Here the CDR3 DNA reads TGTGCCAGCAGTTCTCCTCGGGACCCGGGAAACACCATATATTTT. Amino acids: CASSSPRDPGNTIYF. The variable domain in full, with the rest retrieved from reference TRBV7-9 and TRBJ1-3, is DTGVSQNPRHKITKRGQNVTFRCDPISEHNRLYWYRQTLGQGPEFLTYFQNEAQLEKSRLLSDRFSAERPKGSFSTLEIQRTEQGDSAMYLCASSSPRDPGNTIYFGEGSWLTVV.

The chain couples TRBV18 to TRBJ1-1; TRBD1 matches at 8 bases. The CDR3 spans 14 residues. The germline V gene encodes CDR1 KGHSH and CDR2 LQKENI. With 6 bases clipped from V and 5 bases from J, the junction kept 8 bases outside the gene matches. The CDR3 DNA is TGTGCCAGCTCGTCGACAGGGGAGTGGACTGAAGCTTTCTTT. This encodes CASSSTGEWTEAFF.

The chain links TRBV9 to TRBJ2-5; D ambiguous. V lost 3 bases, J lost 4 bases, and 13 bases lay in between. This CDR3 has 14 amino acids. Germline CDR1 reads SGDLS; CDR2 reads YYNGEE. CDR3: CASSAEWTRETQYF. The CDR3 DNA sequence: TGTGCCAGCAGCGCTGAGTGGACCCGAGAGACCCAGTACTTC.

The gene calls are TRBV6-1 and TRBJ2-2; the match to TRBD2 covers 13 bases. The CDR3 length is 17 residues. Trimming removed 6 bases from V and 3 bases from J; junction bases left unmatched: 7. The germline V gene encodes CDR1 MNHNS and CDR2 SASEGT. CDR3 DNA: TGTGCCAGCAGGGGGGGACTAGCGGGACGTTACACCGGGGAGCTGTTTTTT. Translation gives CASRGGLAGRYTGELFF.

The CDR3 DNA sequence: TGCAGCGTCGACAGGACAGATACGCAGTATTTT. Amino acid sequence: CSVDRTDTQYF. J is TRBJ2-3 and V is TRBV29-1; perhaps TRBD1 as D (6 bases). The CDR3 extends over 11 amino acids. Trimming removed 6 bases from V and 3 bases from J, with 7 bases in between. Germline CDR1 and CDR2: SQVTM and ANQGSEA.

The gene calls are TRBV28 and TRBJ2-1, with D maybe TRBD2 (7 bases). Germline V gene sequence: CDR1 MDHEN, CDR2 SYDVKM. V was cut by 6 bases and J by 3 bases, with 21 bases left in between. CDR3 length: 17 residues. This CDR3 reads CASRSSGGLPHYNEQFF. DNA for the CDR3: TGTGCCAGCAGATCCTCCGGGGGGCTGCCCCACTACAATGAGCAGTTCTTC.

Only one count was recorded for this clonotype. J is TRBJ2-6 and V is TRBV14, with D perhaps assigned TRBD1 or TRBD2 (5 bases each). The CDR3 runs 18 residues. Trimming took off 4 bases at V and 0 bases at J, with 16 bases between the two ends. Germline V gene data show CDR1 as SGHDN and CDR2 as FVKESK. The chain's CDR3 is CASSRKIPGSSGANVLTF. The CDR3 coding sequence is TGTGCCAGCAGCCGCAAGATTCCAGGGAGCTCTGGGGCCAACGTCCTGACTTTC. Supplemented by reference TRBV14 and TRBJ2-6, the full variable domain reads EAGVTQFPSHSVIEKGQTVTLRCDPISGHDNLYWYRRVMGKEIKFLLHFVKESKQDESGMPNNRFLAERTGGTYSTLKVQPAELEDSGVYFCASSRKIPGSSGANVLTFGAGSRLTVL.

This clonotype has just a few counts. V and J are TRBV5-1 and TRBJ2-3; D is uncertain. From germline, CDR1 is SGHRS and CDR2 YFSETQ. V was clipped by 3 bases and J by 6 bases, with 5 bases between them. The CDR3 sequence is 11 residues long. DNA of the CDR3: TGCGCCAGCAGCTCGGAGGATACGCAGTATTTT. Translating it yields CASSSEDTQYF.

The chain employs TRBV19 and TRBJ1-5, with TRBD1 identical over 8 bases. Germline-derived CDR1 and CDR2 are LNHDA and SQIVND (reference sequence). The CDR3 extends over 14 amino acids. Germline trimming cut 2 bases from V and 7 bases from J; bases unmatched to any gene: 4. The CDR3 region is CASSIPGGGQPQHF. CDR3 DNA: TGTGCCAGTAGTATACCAGGGGGCGGGCAGCCCCAGCATTTT.

V usage is TRBV7-2 and J usage is TRBJ1-1; the D is unclear. The germline gives CDR1 SGHTA, CDR2 FQGNSA. The V and J ends lost 8 bases and 7 bases respectively, with 5 bases between them. The CDR3 is 9 amino acids. CDR3 residues: CASGNEAFF. The CDR3 bases are TGTGCCAGCGGTAATGAAGCTTTCTTT. Looking up the rest from reference TRBV7-2 and TRBJ1-1 gives the full variable domain: GAGVSQSPSNKVTEKGKDVELRCDPISGHTALYWYRQSLGQGLEFLIYFQGNSAPDKSGLPSDRFSAERTGGSVSTLTIQRTQQEDSAVYLCASGNEAFFGQGTRLTVV.

This clonotype was observed a single time. This chain uses TRBV5-4 with TRBJ1-2; TRBD1 agrees at 10 bases. Germline CDR1 is SGHNT and CDR2 is YYREEE (reference sequence). This CDR3 comprises 15 residues. The J segment lost 4 bases and the V segment lost 1 base, leaving 4 bases of the junction unmatched. CDR3 region: CASSLWTGGFYGYTF. CDR3 bases: TGTGCCAGCAGCTTGTGGACAGGGGGGTTCTATGGCTACACCTTC.

The chain is built from TRBV7-9 and TRBJ2-5; no firm D call. Deletions cut 2 bases from V and 4 bases from J, with 17 bases between. Germline CDR1 is SEHNR and CDR2 is FQNEAQ (reference sequence). The CDR3 sequence is 16 residues long. This CDR3 reads CASSLHGGSTPETQYF. Here the CDR3 DNA reads TGTGCCAGCAGCTTACATGGCGGATCTACCCCAGAGACCCAGTACTTC.

The table lists this clonotype with a few counts. The J gene is TRBJ1-2, the V gene TRBV6-1, with D perhaps TRBD1 (5 bases). This CDR3 comprises 13 residues. Trimming left V 7 bases short and J 2 bases short, with 11 bases between. The germline CDR1 and CDR2 sequences are MNHNS and SASEGT. The DNA of the CDR3 is TGTGCCAGCACCCAGGACACCAACTATGGCTACACCTTC. Its protein is CASTQDTNYGYTF.

This clonotype was seen a handful of times. This chain joins TRBV16 and TRBJ1-2, with 8 bases lining up with TRBD1. CDR1 is KGHSY, CDR2 FQNENV, per germline. V was clipped by 3 bases and J by 3 bases; unmatched bases: 12. This CDR3 contains 17 residues. CDR3 coding DNA: TGTGCCAGCAGCCAGATTAACAGCGGACAGGGCCACTATGGCTACACCTTC. Protein: CASSQINSGQGHYGYTF.

The V gene is TRBV11-2, the J gene TRBJ1-1; unclear D gene. CDR1 SGHAT and CDR2 FQNNGV come from the germline V gene. The CDR3 is 14 residues long. Trimming left V 5 bases short and J 6 bases short, with 16 bases between. Written as DNA, the CDR3 is TGTGCCAGCAGCCCCTATGTACCGGGGTCTGAAGCTTTCTTT. It translates to CASSPYVPGSEAFF.

This clonotype was counted a few times. The rearrangement links TRBV29-1 to TRBJ2-7; D may be TRBD2 (6 bases). The CDR3 sequence is 15 residues long. Deletions cut 7 bases from V and 0 bases from J, with 19 bases between. Germline CDR1 reads SQVTM; CDR2 reads ANQGSEA. CDR3 sequence reads: CSALRAGTDSYEQYV. As DNA, the CDR3 is TGCAGCGCCCTAAGGGCGGGAACGGACTCCTACGAGCAGTACGTC.

The J gene is TRBJ1-3, the V gene TRBV20-1; D is perhaps TRBD1 (6 bases). The V and J ends lost 3 bases and 0 bases respectively, with 15 bases between them. This CDR3 region has 16 residues. The germline CDR1 and CDR2 sequences are DFQATT and SNEGSKA (reference sequence). The CDR3 loop reads CSASRLRTDSGNTIYF. CDR3 in DNA: TGCAGTGCTAGTCGTCTTAGGACAGACTCTGGAAACACCATATATTTT.

CDR3 DNA: TGTGCCAGCAGCTTAATTCGCAGGATCACAGATACGCAGTATTTT. Translating gives CASSLIRRITDTQYF. This chain connects TRBV7-2 to TRBJ2-3; D remains unclear. Trimming removed 2 bases at V and 2 bases at J, with 11 bases between. This CDR3 region has 15 residues. Germline lookup yields CDR1 SGHTA and CDR2 FQGNSA.

A note on this clonotype: A much larger clone differs from this one at a single base, so this may be a read error. The J gene is TRBJ1-5, the V gene TRBV7-2, with 7 bases aligning to TRBD1. This CDR3 has 15 residues. Germline V gene data show CDR1 as SGHTA and CDR2 as FQGNSA. The trim removed 3 bases at V and 3 bases at J, leaving 5 bases unmatched. CDR3: CASSFAGGDNQPQHF. The DNA of the CDR3 is TGTGCCAGCAGCTTTGCAGGGGGAGACAATCAGCCCCAGCATTTT.

The CDR3 bases are TGTGCCAGCTTGGAGGTGTTAGGGGCCAACGTCCTGACTTTC. Its translation: CASLEVLGANVLTF. This sequence joins TRBV18 and TRBJ2-6, with D perhaps matching TRBD2 (5 bases). Germline CDR1 is KGHSH and CDR2 is LQKENI. This CDR3 region has 14 residues. The V end was cut by 7 bases, the J end by 4 bases, with 11 bases between.

This chain joins TRBV19 and TRBJ2-1; possibly TRBD1 for D (6 bases). CDR1 LNHDA and CDR2 SQIVND come from the germline V gene (reference sequence). The CDR3 runs 15 residues. V was pared by 3 bases and J by 0 bases, with 9 bases between. The CDR3 here is CASSMDRSSYNEQFF. In nucleotides, the CDR3 is TGTGCCAGTAGTATGGACAGAAGCTCCTACAATGAGCAGTTCTTC.

The chain joins TRBV5-1 to TRBJ1-1; 10 bases are a match to TRBD1. The CDR3 extends over 17 amino acids. Losses at the gene ends were 7 bases for V and 3 bases for J; bases not matched to a gene: 15. Germline V CDR1 and CDR2: SGHRS, YFSETQ. This chain's CDR3 is CASLSIPGQGLYTEAFF. CDR3 nucleotides: TGCGCCAGCTTATCTATACCGGGACAGGGGTTGTACACTGAAGCTTTCTTT.